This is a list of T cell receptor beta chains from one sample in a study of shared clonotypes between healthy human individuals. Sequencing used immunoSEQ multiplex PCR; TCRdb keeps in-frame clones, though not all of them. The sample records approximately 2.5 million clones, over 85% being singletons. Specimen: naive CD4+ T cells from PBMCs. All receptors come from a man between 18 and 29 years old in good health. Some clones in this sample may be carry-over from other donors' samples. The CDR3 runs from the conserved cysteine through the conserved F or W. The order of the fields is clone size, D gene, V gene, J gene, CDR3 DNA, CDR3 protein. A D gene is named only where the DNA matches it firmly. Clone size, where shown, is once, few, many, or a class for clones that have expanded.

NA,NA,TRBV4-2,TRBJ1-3,TGTGCCAGCAGCCAAGAGGGACATGGACCCCGCTCTGGAAACACCATATATTTT,CASSQEGHGPRSGNTIYF
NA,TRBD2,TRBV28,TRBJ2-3,TGTGCCAGCAGTTTAAGGCGTTGGGGGGGGGTGTCAGATACGCAGTATTTT,CASSLRRWGGVSDTQYF
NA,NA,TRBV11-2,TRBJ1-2,TGTGCCAGCAGCTTAAGGACAGATTACTATGGCTACACCTTC,CASSLRTDYYGYTF
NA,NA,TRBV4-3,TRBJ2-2,TGCGCCAGCAGCCAAGGACGAAGGGAGCTGTTTTTT,CASSQGRRELFF
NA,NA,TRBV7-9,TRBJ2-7,TGTGCCAGCAGCTTAGGACCAGATGGCTCCTACGAGCAGTACTTC,CASSLGPDGSYEQYF
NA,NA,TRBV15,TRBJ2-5,TGTGCCACCGCCAACTTCAAGGAGACCCAGTACTTC,CATANFKETQYF
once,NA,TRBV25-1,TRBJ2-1,TGTGCCAGCAGTGAACAGCTTGGCCCCCTCCAATACAATGAGCAGTTCTTC,CASSEQLGPLQYNEQFF
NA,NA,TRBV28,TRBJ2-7,TGTGCCAGCAAGGCTGGGGGCATCTACGAGCAGTACTTC,CASKAGGIYEQYF
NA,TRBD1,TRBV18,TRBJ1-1,TGTGCCAGCTCAGCAGGGGGTCGGAACACTGAAGCTTTCTTT,CASSAGGRNTEAFF
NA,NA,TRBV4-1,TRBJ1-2,TGCGCCAGCAGCCGGGCGGAGACTTCTAACTATGGCTACACCTTC,CASSRAETSNYGYTF
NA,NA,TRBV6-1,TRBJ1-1,TGTGCCAGCAGCACCACAGGGCCCCACACTGAAGCTTTCTTT,CASSTTGPHTEAFF
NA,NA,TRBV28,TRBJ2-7,TGTGCCAGCTCAGCACCCGCCCCTGGGGAGCAGTACTTC,CASSAPAPGEQYF
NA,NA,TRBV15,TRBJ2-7,TGTGCCACCAGCAGAGATTGGGGCGGCTACGAGCAGTACTTC,CATSRDWGGYEQYF
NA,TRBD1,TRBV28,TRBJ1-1,TGTGCCAGCAGGCGACAGGGGCTGGGCACTGAAGCTTTCTTT,CASRRQGLGTEAFF
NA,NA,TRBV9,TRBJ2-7,TGTGCCAGCAGCCCCCAGGTACAGGGAGTGTACGAGCAGTACTTC,CASSPQVQGVYEQYF
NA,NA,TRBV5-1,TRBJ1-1,TGCGCCAGCAGCACCCGTGGGGGGGTCTTCACTGAAGCTTTCTTT,CASSTRGGVFTEAFF
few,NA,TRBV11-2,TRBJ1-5,TGTGCCAGCAGCCCCACGAGGAGCAATCAGCCCCAGCATTTT,CASSPTRSNQPQHF
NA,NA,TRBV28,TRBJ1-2,TGTGCCAGCGGATCCGGGACTTCCTTC,CASGSGTSF
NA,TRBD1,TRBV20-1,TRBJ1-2,TGCAGCCAAAGACAGGGGAATGGCTACACCTTC,CSQRQGNGYTF
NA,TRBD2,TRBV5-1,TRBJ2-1,TGCGCCAGCAGCACCGGGACTAGCGGAAACTACAATGAGCAGTTCTTC,CASSTGTSGNYNEQFF
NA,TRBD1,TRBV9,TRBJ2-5,TGTGCCAGCAGCGTAGGGACAGGGAAAGAGACCCAGTACTTC,CASSVGTGKETQYF
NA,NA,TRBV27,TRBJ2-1,TGTGCCAGCATAGGGGTCGCGGGTTGGGACAATGAGCAGTTCTTC,CASIGVAGWDNEQFF
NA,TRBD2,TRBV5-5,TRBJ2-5,TGTGCCAGCAGCTTAGGGCTAGCGGGAGGACAAGAGACCCAGTACTTC,CASSLGLAGGQETQYF
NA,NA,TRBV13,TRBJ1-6,TGTGCCAGCAGCTTAAGAGGGGGAGGTTCACCCCTCCACTTT,CASSLRGGGSPLHF
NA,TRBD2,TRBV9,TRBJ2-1,TGTGCCAGTTCGGGACTAGCGAGAGGAGGCTACAATGAGCAGTTCTTC,CASSGLARGGYNEQFF
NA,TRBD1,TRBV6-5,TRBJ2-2,TGTGCCAGCAGGACAGGGTCCGGGGAGCTGTTTTTT,CASRTGSGELFF
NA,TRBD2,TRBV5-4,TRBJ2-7,TGTGCCAGCAGCCGTGAACTAGCGGGAGGTATAAACGAGCAGTACTTC,CASSRELAGGINEQYF
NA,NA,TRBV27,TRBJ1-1,TGTGCCAGCAGAAAAATTTACAGGGCGAACACTGAAGCTTTCTTT,CASRKIYRANTEAFF
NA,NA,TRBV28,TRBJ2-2,TGTGCCAGCAGTTTAGGTGGAGGGTACACCGGGGAGCTGTTTTTT,CASSLGGGYTGELFF
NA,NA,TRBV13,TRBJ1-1,TGTGCCAGCAGCCCTTTGAGACGGGGCAACACTGAAGCTTTCTTT,CASSPLRRGNTEAFF
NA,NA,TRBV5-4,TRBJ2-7,TGTGCCAGCAGCTTGCCGGTCTCGGACGAGCAGTACTTC,CASSLPVSDEQYF
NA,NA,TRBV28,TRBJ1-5,TGTGCCAGCAGTTTCGCAGGAGCCGGCAATCAGCCCCAGCATTTT,CASSFAGAGNQPQHF
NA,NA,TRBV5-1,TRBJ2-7,TGCGCCAGCAGCTTCCTAGGGACGGCGGGCGAGCAGTACTTC,CASSFLGTAGEQYF
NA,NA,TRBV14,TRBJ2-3,TGTGCCAGCAGCCAAGATTTGAGGAGCACAGATACGCAGTATTTT,CASSQDLRSTDTQYF
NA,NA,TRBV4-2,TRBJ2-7,TGTGCCAGCAGCCAAGAGGTAGCGATACCAACCTACGAGCAGTACTTC,CASSQEVAIPTYEQYF
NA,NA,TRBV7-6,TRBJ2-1,TGTGCCAGCAGCCCACCACCGGGATCCTCGTCCAATGAGCAGTTCTTC,CASSPPPGSSSNEQFF
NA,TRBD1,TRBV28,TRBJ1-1,TGTGCCAGCAGTTTATACGGGACAGGGATGATCACTGAAGCTTTCTTT,CASSLYGTGMITEAFF
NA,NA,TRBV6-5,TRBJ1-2,TGTGCCAGCAGTTACAACAGGGTGAACTATGGCTACACCTTC,CASSYNRVNYGYTF
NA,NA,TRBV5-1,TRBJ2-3,TGCGCCAGCAGCTTGGTTCGGGGCCCCACAGATACGCAGTATTTT,CASSLVRGPTDTQYF
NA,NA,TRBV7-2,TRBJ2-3,TGTGCCAGCAGCTTTTCAGGGTCGGATACGCAGTATTTT,CASSFSGSDTQYF
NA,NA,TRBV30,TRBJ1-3,TGTGCCTGGAGTAACACCAACTCTGGAAACACCATATATTTT,CAWSNTNSGNTIYF
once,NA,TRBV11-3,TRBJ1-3,TGTGCCAGCAGCTTTCGGTCGGGGCCTGGAAACACCATATATTTT,CASSFRSGPGNTIYF
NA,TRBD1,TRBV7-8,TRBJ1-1,TGTGCCAGCAGCACATACAGGGGGGCCCCGAACACTGAAGCTTTCTTT,CASSTYRGAPNTEAFF
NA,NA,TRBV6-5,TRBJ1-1,TGTGCCAGCAACCTCGATCGGTACACTGAAGCTTTCTTT,CASNLDRYTEAFF
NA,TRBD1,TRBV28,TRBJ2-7,TGTGCCAGCAGTCGGACAGGGGGTAGGCTAAGGTACGAGCAGTACTTC,CASSRTGGRLRYEQYF
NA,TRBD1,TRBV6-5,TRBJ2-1,TGTGCCAGCAGCCTCGGGACAGGGAGATACAATGAGCAGTTCTTC,CASSLGTGRYNEQFF
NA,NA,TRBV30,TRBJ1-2,TGTGCCTGGAGTCAATCCTTAGGCAGACATTATGGCTACACCTTC,CAWSQSLGRHYGYTF
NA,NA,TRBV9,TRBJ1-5,TGTGCCAGCAGCGTAGGATTCGGGGGGCAGGATCAGCCCCAGCATTTT,CASSVGFGGQDQPQHF
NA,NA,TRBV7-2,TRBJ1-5,TGTGCCAGCAGCTTATCCGGGGGCCAGCCCCAGCATTTT,CASSLSGGQPQHF
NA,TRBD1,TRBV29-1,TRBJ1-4,TGCAGCGCCGGGACAGATAATGAAAAACTGTTTTTT,CSAGTDNEKLFF